A single sample is the source of the 14 T cell receptor beta chains below, sequenced in a study of beta chain features in type 1 diabetes. Findings of the study overall: People with Type 1 diabetes carried modestly yet significantly shorter TCRB CDR3s in all four CD4+ subsets.

These TCRs are of unknown antigen specificity. Every isolated RNA sample was fully reverse transcribed, so sequencing captured expressed TCRB transcripts. Sequenced by immunoSEQ multiplex PCR; TCRdb stores in-frame clones only, minus some. In the table there are over 650,000 clones, 11% to 15% of which are singletons. Sequences were obtained from naive CD4+ T cells from blood. All receptors derive from a man younger than 35 with type 1 diabetes.

This clone has only a few counts. The chain combines TRBV9 with TRBJ2-3; no definite D call. There are 14 residues in the CDR3. From germline, CDR1 is SGDLS and CDR2 YYNGEE. Trimming removed 0 bases at V and 1 base at J, with 6 bases between. The DNA for the CDR3 is TGTGCCAGCAGCGTAGGAATCCGCACAGATACGCAGTATTTT. This translates into CASSVGIRTDTQYF. Drawing the rest from reference TRBV9 and TRBJ2-3, the complete variable domain is DSGVTQTPKHLITATGQRVTLRCSPRSGDLSVYWYQQSLDQGLQFLIQYYNGEERAKGNILERFSAQQFPDLHSELNLSSLELGDSALYFCASSVGIRTDTQYFGPGTRLTVL.

This clone has more than one count but fewer than ten. The chain employs TRBV7-3 and TRBJ1-3; 7 positions match TRBD1. Per the germline V gene, CDR1 is SGHTA and CDR2 is FQGTGA. Trimming took 4 bases from V and 4 from J; bases not matched to a gene: 7. CDR3 length: 15 amino acids. The chain's CDR3 is CASSSTGRSGNTIYF. The CDR3 coding sequence is TGTGCCAGCAGCTCGACAGGGAGAAGCGGAAACACCATATATTTT.

This clone has just a few counts. V usage is TRBV29-1 and J usage is TRBJ2-1, with D perhaps TRBD1 (6 bases). Germline CDR1 reads SQVTM; CDR2 reads ANQGSEA. CDR3 length: 14 residues. Trimming cost V 5 bases and J 8 bases, with 19 bases left between them. This CDR3 reads CSVRGHPQVDEQFF. The CDR3 region has the DNA TGCAGCGTTCGGGGACATCCACAGGTCGATGAGCAGTTCTTC.

There are a few counts of this clone. The V gene is TRBV29-1, the J gene TRBJ1-1; D not certain. The CDR3 is 13 residues long. The germline V gene has CDR1 SQVTM and CDR2 ANQGSEA. V lost 4 bases and J 0 bases, leaving 9 bases between the germline ends. CDR3 residues: CSVGRTLNTEAFF. DNA of the CDR3: TGCAGCGTTGGGAGGACCTTGAACACTGAAGCTTTCTTT.

The sample holds a few counts of this clone. The rearrangement joins TRBV11-2 to TRBJ2-1; no firm D call. The CDR3 is made up of 14 amino acids. Per the germline V gene, CDR1 is SGHAT and CDR2 is FQNNGV. With 5 bases removed from V and 0 bases from J, the gap between germline ends came to 8 bases. CDR3 in amino acids: CASSILSSYNEQFF. For the CDR3, the DNA is TGTGCCAGCAGCATTCTTAGCTCCTACAATGAGCAGTTCTTC.

The chain employs TRBV4-2 and TRBJ2-3; 8 bases are a match to TRBD2. The CDR3 is 17 amino acids. After removal of 0 bases from V and 2 bases from J, the junction contained 7 bases not matched to a gene. The germline V gene encodes CDR1 LGHNA and CDR2 YNFKEQ. The CDR3 loop is CASSQDVAGYDTDTQYF. CDR3 DNA: TGTGCCAGCAGCCAAGATGTAGCGGGGTATGACACAGATACGCAGTATTTT.

The gene calls are TRBV19 and TRBJ2-7; 10 positions match TRBD1. The ends lost 5 bases at V and 6 bases at J; junction bases unmatched: 19. Germline CDR1 and CDR2: LNHDA and SQIVND (reference sequence). This CDR3 has 18 residues. The DNA for the CDR3 is TGTGCCAGTAGTCCGCGACAGGGGGCGAGAGCTTTAACGTCCGAGCAGTACTTC. Amino acids: CASSPRQGARALTSEQYF.

This clone was observed a few times. CDR3 sequence (DNA): TGCAGCGTACTCCCGGAGGGCCGAGAGACCCAGTACTTC. This codes for CSVLPEGRETQYF. The V and J genes are TRBV29-1 and TRBJ2-5, with D possibly being TRBD2 (6 bases). Trimming shortened V by 6 bases and J by 4 bases, and 15 bases separated the two germline ends. CDR1 is SQVTM and CDR2 is ANQGSEA in the germline V gene. The CDR3 contains 13 residues. Looking up the rest from reference TRBV29-1 and TRBJ2-5 gives the full variable domain: SAVISQKPSRDICQRGTSLTIQCQVDSQVTMMFWYRQQPGQSLTLIATANQGSEATYESGFVIDKFPISRPNLTFSTLTVSNMSPEDSSIYLCSVLPEGRETQYFGPGTRLLVL.

This chain uses TRBV4-1 with TRBJ2-3, with 9 bases matching TRBD1. After removal of 4 bases from V and 4 bases from J, the junction contained 6 bases not matched to a gene. The CDR3 totals 15 residues. From germline, CDR1 is MGHRA and CDR2 YSYEKL. CDR3 nucleotides: TGCGCCAGCAGCCCGGCCGGACAGGGGTCAGATACGCAGTATTTT. It yields the protein CASSPAGQGSDTQYF.

About this clone: This specimen includes other DNA sequences encoding the same CDR3. The chain employs TRBV30 and TRBJ1-2; unclear D gene. Germline V CDR1 and CDR2: GTSNPN, SVGIG (reference sequence). V was cut by 2 bases and J by 5 bases, with 6 bases left in between. The length of the CDR3 is 11 residues. CDR3 nucleotides: TGTGCCTGGAGTTCCAGTTATGGCTACACCTTC. Its protein is CAWSSSYGYTF.

A few counts support this clone. The gene calls are TRBV5-4 and TRBJ2-4; TRBD1 matches 9 bases. The CDR3 covers 15 residues. Per germline, CDR1 SGHNT and CDR2 YYREEE (reference sequence). V lost 0 bases, J lost 8 bases, and 6 bases stayed unmatched. This CDR3 reads CASSLVGQGTYIQYF. The CDR3 DNA is TGTGCCAGCAGCTTGGTAGGACAGGGGACGTACATTCAGTACTTC. Drawing the rest from reference TRBV5-4 and TRBJ2-4, the complete variable domain is ETGVTQSPTHLIKTRGQQVTLRCSSQSGHNTVSWYQQALGQGPQFIFQYYREEENGRGNFPPRFSGLQFPNYSSELNVNALELDDSALYLCASSLVGQGTYIQYFGAGTRLSVL.

The rearrangement joins TRBV20-1 to TRBJ1-2, with a weak D call TRBD1 (6 bases). Germline assignment: CDR1 DFQATT and CDR2 SNEGSKA (reference sequence). V was trimmed by 5 bases and J by 6 bases, leaving 10 bases between them. CDR3 length: 11 amino acids. CDR3 DNA: TGCAGTGCTGATCGGGGGCATGGCTACACCTTC. Translating it yields CSADRGHGYTF.

The chain joins TRBV18 to TRBJ2-3, with D possibly being TRBD1 (6 bases). Trimming took off 8 bases at V and 6 bases at J, with 12 bases between the two ends. The V gene's germline CDR1 is KGHSH and CDR2 LQKENI. The CDR3 length is 12 residues. For the CDR3, the DNA is TGTGCCAGCGGGGGCGGAGGCGATACGCAGTATTTT. Translated: CASGGGGDTQYF.

V gene TRBV14 combines with J gene TRBJ2-1, with 13 bases matching TRBD2. The V and J ends lost 2 bases and 6 bases, in that order; junction bases with no gene match: 4. CDR3 length equals 16 residues. The V gene's germline CDR1 is SGHDN and CDR2 FVKESK. The CDR3: CASSQPGLAGRNEQFF. The CDR3 DNA sequence: TGTGCCAGCAGCCAACCGGGACTAGCGGGACGCAATGAGCAGTTCTTC. The full variable domain, completed using reference TRBV14 and TRBJ2-1, is EAGVTQFPSHSVIEKGQTVTLRCDPISGHDNLYWYRRVMGKEIKFLLHFVKESKQDESGMPNNRFLAERTGGTYSTLKVQPAELEDSGVYFCASSQPGLAGRNEQFFGPGTRLTVL.